The 20 T cell receptor beta chains below come from one sample, sequenced in a study of technical replicates of blood from a few donors. The data were produced by immunoSEQ multiplex PCR, yet TCRdb's version contains in-frame clones alone and is incomplete. Altogether approximately 79,000 clones are present, approximately 96% being singletons, with the ten largest covering almost 0.3%. Sequences were obtained from T cells isolated from PBMCs. The source is a human donor in good health.

The chain recombines TRBV9 with TRBJ1-1; D gene unclear. V lost 0 bases and J 3 bases, leaving 6 bases between the germline ends. The CDR3 length is 13 residues. The germline V gene encodes CDR1 SGDLS and CDR2 YYNGEE. This CDR3 is CASSVGRDTEAFF. As DNA, the CDR3 is TGTGCCAGCAGCGTAGGACGGGACACTGAAGCTTTCTTT.

J is TRBJ1-2 and V is TRBV7-3; 7 bases map to TRBD1. CDR3 length equals 13 residues. Germline V gene data show CDR1 as SGHTA and CDR2 as FQGTGA. The J segment lost 3 bases and the V segment lost 2 bases, leaving 0 bases of the junction unmatched. The CDR3, as DNA: TGTGCCAGCAGCTTACAGGGGGACTATGGCTACACCTTC. The encoded protein is CASSLQGDYGYTF.

V is TRBV29-1 and J is TRBJ2-3, with a weak D call TRBD1 (8 bases). V was pared by 6 bases and J by 4 bases, with 14 bases between. CDR1 is SQVTM and CDR2 is ANQGSEA in the germline V gene. There are 13 residues in the CDR3. The CDR3, as DNA: TGCAGCGTACACAGGGGGGGCGCAGATACGCAGTATTTT. Translation gives CSVHRGGADTQYF.

V is TRBV25-1 and J is TRBJ2-5; 9 positions agree with TRBD2. The V segment lost 1 base and the J segment 0 bases; nucleotides outside the gene matches: 6. CDR1 MGHDK and CDR2 SYGVNS come from the germline V gene. The CDR3 extends over 17 amino acids. The CDR3 here is CASSESPSGTYQETQYF. The CDR3 DNA reads as TGTGCCAGCAGTGAATCCCCTAGCGGGACGTACCAAGAGACCCAGTACTTC. Looking up the rest from reference TRBV25-1 and TRBJ2-5 gives the full variable domain: EADIYQTPRYLVIGTGKKITLECSQTMGHDKMYWYQQDPGMELHLIHYSYGVNSTEKGDLSSESTVSRIRTEHFPLTLESARPSHTSQYLCASSESPSGTYQETQYFGPGTRLLVL.

J is TRBJ1-5 and V is TRBV4-2; no firm D call. In germline, CDR1 is LGHNA, CDR2 YNFKEQ. The CDR3 has 17 amino acids. V dropped 1 base and J dropped 2 bases, with 15 bases sitting between them. This CDR3 is CASSQGGSGYGNQPQHF. The CDR3 nucleotides read TGTGCCAGCAGCCAAGGAGGGAGCGGGTACGGCAATCAGCCCCAGCATTTT.

CDR3: CASNPPGVWGYTF. CDR3 DNA: TGTGCCAGCAATCCACCAGGGGTGTGGGGCTACACCTTC. The V call is TRBV28, the J call TRBJ1-2; possibly TRBD1 for D (6 bases). Germline loops: CDR1 MDHEN, CDR2 SYDVKM. Trimming shortened V by 7 bases and J by 8 bases, and 17 bases separated the two germline ends. The CDR3 covers 13 residues.

This sequence joins TRBV25-1 and TRBJ2-1; D may be TRBD2 (5 bases). The CDR3 is made up of 14 amino acids. Germline V lookup: CDR1 MGHDK, CDR2 SYGVNS. Trimming stripped 4 bases from V and 3 bases from J, with 10 bases between. CDR3 DNA: TGTGCCAGCAGTGGTGACTACAACTACAATGAGCAGTTCTTC. Protein: CASSGDYNYNEQFF. The variable domain in full, completed from reference TRBV25-1 and TRBJ2-1, reads EADIYQTPRYLVIGTGKKITLECSQTMGHDKMYWYQQDPGMELHLIHYSYGVNSTEKGDLSSESTVSRIRTEHFPLTLESARPSHTSQYLCASSGDYNYNEQFFGPGTRLTVL.

The chain carries TRBV28 and TRBJ2-5, with D unresolved. Germline CDR1 and CDR2: MDHEN and SYDVKM. The CDR3 contains 12 residues. The V end lost 3 bases, the J end lost 4 bases, and 6 bases lay between the germline ends. CDR3 sequence: CASSFSLETQYF. In nucleotides, the CDR3 is TGTGCCAGCAGTTTTAGTTTAGAGACCCAGTACTTC. The variable domain in full, completed from reference TRBV28 and TRBJ2-5, reads DVKVTQSSRYLVKRTGEKVFLECVQDMDHENMFWYRQDPGLGLRLIYFSYDVKMKEKGDIPEGYSVSREKKERFSLILESASTNQTSMYLCASSFSLETQYFGPGTRLLVL.

This sequence joins TRBV9 and TRBJ1-4; 9 bases are shared with TRBD1. Germline V CDR1 and CDR2: SGDLS, YYNGEE. CDR3 length: 15 residues. V shed 3 bases, J shed 8 bases, and the junction held 8 bases outside the gene matches. The CDR3 nucleotides are TGTGCCAGCAGCGCTAGGACAGGGGAAGGCGAAAAACTGTTTTTT. Translating it yields CASSARTGEGEKLFF.

The chain links TRBV18 to TRBJ2-7, with unresolved D. Between the trimmed V and J ends, which lost 6 bases and 3 bases, there was a span of 18 bases. Germline V gene sequence: CDR1 KGHSH, CDR2 LQKENI. The length of the CDR3 is 15 residues. The CDR3 coding sequence is TGTGCCAGCTCGTCAAAGGAAGGAGAGAGCTACGAGCAGTACTTC. As protein: CASSSKEGESYEQYF.

The chain has TRBV5-1 and TRBJ2-5; D is perhaps TRBD2 (6 bases). V was cut by 6 bases and J by 5 bases, with 14 bases left in between. This CDR3 has 13 amino acids. CDR1 and CDR2 (germline): SGHRS, YFSETQ. CDR3 coding DNA: TGCGCCAGCAACCGGGGAGGTCAGGAGACCCAGTACTTC. The encoded protein is CASNRGGQETQYF.

V gene TRBV18 combines with J gene TRBJ2-7; 11 bases fit TRBD1. Trimming removed 4 bases from V and 5 bases from J; junction bases left unmatched: 4. This CDR3 is 14 amino acids long. From germline, CDR1 is KGHSH and CDR2 LQKENI. The CDR3 DNA reads TGTGCCAGCTCACTTGGACAGGGGGCACACGAGCAGTACTTC. Translation gives CASSLGQGAHEQYF.

The J gene is TRBJ1-4, the V gene TRBV6-5, with D possibly being TRBD1 (5 bases). This CDR3 has 13 amino acids. V lost 2 bases and J 7 bases, leaving 8 bases between the germline ends. CDR1 is MNHEY, CDR2 SVGAGI, per germline. CDR3 residues: CASSYGAGEKLFF. The CDR3 nucleotides are TGTGCCAGCAGTTACGGGGCAGGTGAAAAACTGTTTTTT.

The chain combines TRBV11-3 with TRBJ2-3; D is undetermined. This CDR3 is built from 13 residues. V dropped 1 base and J dropped 6 bases, with 8 bases sitting between them. The germline CDR1 and CDR2 sequences are SGHNT and YENEEA. CDR3 loop: CASSLATRDTQYF. The CDR3 bases are TGTGCCAGCAGCTTAGCTACCAGGGATACGCAGTATTTT.

With regard to this clone: The junction does not match germline at one end; this may be a read error. The rearrangement uses TRBV6-1 and TRBJ2-5; the match to TRBD2 covers 9 bases. CDR3 size: 14 residues. Germline lookup yields CDR1 MNHNS and CDR2 SASEGT. CDR3: CATSRAGGQETQYF. CDR3 nucleotide sequence: TGTGCCACCAGTAGAGCGGGAGGCCAAGAGACCCAGTACTTC.

This chain links TRBV11-3 with TRBJ1-2; TRBD1 might be the D (5 bases). Germline CDR1 is SGHNT and CDR2 is YENEEA. V was shortened by 5 bases and J by 3 bases, with 10 bases between the two germline ends. CDR3 length: 13 residues. DNA of the CDR3: TGTGCCAGCAGCCCCTGGGGGGACTATGGCTACACCTTC. Encoded protein: CASSPWGDYGYTF.

The chain has TRBV29-1 and TRBJ2-7, with TRBD1 matching over 8 bases. Trimming cost V 4 bases and J 7 bases; bases outside gene matches: 18. The germline V gene has CDR1 SQVTM and CDR2 ANQGSEA. The CDR3 extends over 16 amino acids. Here the CDR3 reads CSVAADKGQASKEQYF. CDR3 nucleotide sequence: TGCAGCGTTGCCGCTGACAAGGGACAGGCCTCGAAGGAGCAGTACTTC.

The V call is TRBV11-3, the J call TRBJ2-7; 7 nucleotides line up with TRBD1. The junction had 7 bases not matched to a gene; V was cut back by 5 bases and J by 3 bases. CDR1 is SGHNT, CDR2 YENEEA, per germline. This CDR3 is built from 14 residues. CDR3 sequence (DNA): TGTGCCAGCAGCAAGGGACAGCTCTTCTACGAGCAGTACTTC. This gives the protein CASSKGQLFYEQYF.

The chain couples TRBV6-6 to TRBJ1-1; 7 bases line up with TRBD1. This CDR3 has 11 amino acids. Unmatched junction bases numbered 9, after V lost 10 bases and J lost 10 bases. Looked up from germline, CDR1 is MNHNY and CDR2 is SVGAGI (reference sequence). This CDR3 reads CATRTGWGAFF. The CDR3 DNA sequence: TGTGCCACCAGGACAGGCTGGGGAGCTTTCTTT.

This rearrangement joins TRBV5-1 to TRBJ2-7; 7 positions match TRBD2. The CDR3 consists of 15 residues. Looked up from germline, CDR1 is SGHRS and CDR2 is YFSETQ. Unmatched junction bases numbered 12, after V lost 4 bases and J lost 5 bases. CDR3 region: CASSVSRGGIDEQYF. The CDR3 DNA sequence: TGCGCCAGCAGCGTATCCCGGGGAGGGATCGACGAGCAGTACTTC.